Reported below is one TCR beta chain. Authors' analysis steps: Cell counts per sample came from amplifying reference gene primers. Using immunoSEQ multiplex PCR, the repertoire was profiled, and TCRdb retains in-frame clones only, with some absent. V and J calls and clone size are those listed in that table; D and trimming were worked out from the DNA. The repertoire holds 100,000 or so clones, with around four fifths as singletons. V was cut by 2 bases and J by 2 bases, with 9 bases left in between. CDR3 length equals 15 residues. CDR1 and CDR2 (germline): MNHNS, SASEGT. The sample is drawn from a study of blood T cell repertoires in COVID-19. Study details: The samples span acute and convalescent COVID-19 from the United States, Italy and Spain. PBMCs, B-cell-depleted T cells, or T cells were the source of the cDNA or gDNA that made up the material.

Source material: peripheral blood. V gene TRBV6-1 combines with J gene TRBJ1-4; TRBD1 is a possible D gene (6 bases). The TCR was taken from a man aged 35 to 55 with active or convalescent COVID-19. CDR3 protein: CASSEFGQTNEKLFF. Here the CDR3 DNA reads TGTGCCAGCAGTGAATTCGGACAGACTAATGAAAAACTGTTTTTT.